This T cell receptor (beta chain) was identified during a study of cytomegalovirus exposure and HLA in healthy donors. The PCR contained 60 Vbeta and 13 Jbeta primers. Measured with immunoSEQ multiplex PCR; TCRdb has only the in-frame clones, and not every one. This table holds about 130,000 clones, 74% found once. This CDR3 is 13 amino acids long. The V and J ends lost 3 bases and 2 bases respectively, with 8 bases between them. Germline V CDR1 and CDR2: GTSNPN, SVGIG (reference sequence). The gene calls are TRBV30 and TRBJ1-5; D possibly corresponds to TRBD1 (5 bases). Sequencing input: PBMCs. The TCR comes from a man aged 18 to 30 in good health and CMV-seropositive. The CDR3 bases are TGTGCCTGGAGCGACAGCGGCAATCAGCCCCAGCATTTT. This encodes CAWSDSGNQPQHF.